Below, one T cell receptor beta chain is given with its context. Its antigen is unidentified. This entry belongs to a study of CD8 T cells in Susac syndrome. Study information: Among the sequenced Susac syndrome patients, about six had active disease while 8 or 9 were in remission.

The patients with Susac syndrome were individuals who fulfilled the recently defined diagnostic criteria for disease that was either definite or probable. Negative isolation was used for CD8+ and CD4+ T cells and FACS enrichment for TEMRA cells. The CDR3 totals 13 residues. Trimming took off 1 base at V and 4 bases at J, with 8 bases between the two ends. Germline CDR1 is DFQATT and CDR2 is SNEGSKA (reference sequence). With random hexamers, reverse transcription was performed on roughly 0.45 to 1 ug of RNA. TCRdb passed the immunoSEQ multiplex PCR reads through MiXCR, listing each CDR3 protein once. Altogether tens of thousands of distinct CDR3 sequences are present, just over 90% being singletons, with the ten largest covering less than 0.16%. Notes on the study in general: The CD4+ T cell repertoires from Susac syndrome exhibited no clonal expansion.

The sequence was obtained from a human donor with Susac syndrome. This sequence joins TRBV20-1 and TRBJ1-5, with unresolved D. The sequenced sample consisted of CD4+ T cells from PBMCs. In nucleotides, the CDR3 is TGCAGTGCTAGAGGGAGCGCTAATCAGCCCCAGCATTTT. Its protein product is CSARGSANQPQHF.